These 32 T cell receptor beta chains originate from one sample sequenced in a study of blood T cell repertoires in COVID-19. Sequenced by immunoSEQ multiplex PCR; TCRdb stores in-frame clones only, minus some. The sample contains about 320,000 clones, around 88% of which appear only once. The source material was peripheral blood. Receptor source: a woman aged 25 to 39 with COVID-19, enrolled during active disease.

J is TRBJ1-2 and V is TRBV11-2, with TRBD1 matching over 9 bases. The CDR3 length is 15 residues. In germline, CDR1 is SGHAT, CDR2 FQNNGV. With V trimmed by 1 base and J by 5 bases, 5 bases remained unmatched. The CDR3 nucleotides read TGTGCCAGCAGCTTAGGTTATGGGACAGGGTATGGCTACACCTTC. Amino acids: CASSLGYGTGYGYTF.

The chain links TRBV5-1 to TRBJ1-4, with D tentatively TRBD1 (5 bases). The CDR3 is made up of 16 amino acids. V lost 0 bases, J lost 4 bases, and 13 bases lay in between. CDR1 and CDR2 (germline): SGHRS, YFSETQ. CDR3 sequence reads: CASSLARGANNEKLFF. DNA for the CDR3: TGCGCCAGCAGCTTGGCCCGTGGGGCGAATAATGAAAAACTGTTTTTT.

This clone was counted once. The rearrangement uses TRBV5-5 and TRBJ2-1; D ambiguous. Germline CDR1 is SGHKS and CDR2 is YYEKEE (reference sequence). This CDR3 is built from 13 residues. V was trimmed by 0 bases and J by 9 bases, leaving 10 bases between them. As DNA, the CDR3 is TGTGCCAGCAGCTTGGGTTCTGGCCTTGAGCAGTTCTTC. The encoded protein is CASSLGSGLEQFF.

V is TRBV7-9 and J is TRBJ2-7, with unresolved D. From germline, CDR1 is SEHNR and CDR2 FQNEAQ (reference sequence). Trimming took off 2 bases at V and 2 bases at J, with 7 bases between the two ends. The CDR3 loop spans 13 amino acids. DNA for the CDR3: TGTGCCAGCAGCTTAAACTTCCCCTACGAGCAGTACTTC. Translating it yields CASSLNFPYEQYF.

The rearrangement uses TRBV5-1 and TRBJ1-5, with TRBD1 matching over 7 bases. The trim removed 1 base at V and 2 bases at J, leaving 0 bases unmatched. The CDR3 has 14 amino acids. CDR1 and CDR2 from the germline V gene are SGHRS and YFSETQ. The CDR3 region has the DNA TGCGCCAGCAGCTTGCAGGGGGGCAATCAGCCCCAGCATTTT. It translates to CASSLQGGNQPQHF.

The chain is built from TRBV5-1 and TRBJ2-3, with D possibly being TRBD2 (6 bases). This CDR3 has 15 residues. Trimming cost V 4 bases and J 3 bases, with 15 bases left between them. The germline V gene encodes CDR1 SGHRS and CDR2 YFSETQ. CDR3 DNA: TGCGCCAGCAGCGAGCAGGGACTTAGGACAGATACGCAGTATTTT. As protein: CASSEQGLRTDTQYF.

Written as DNA, the CDR3 is TGTGCCAGCAGCTTAGGAGCAGGGACATCGACTAATGAAAAACTGTTTTTT. As protein: CASSLGAGTSTNEKLFF. V and J are TRBV7-9 and TRBJ1-4; D is possibly TRBD1 (6 bases). Trimming took off 1 base at V and 2 bases at J, with 14 bases between the two ends. Germline assignment: CDR1 SEHNR and CDR2 FQNEAQ (reference sequence). The CDR3 has 17 amino acids.

The chain links TRBV4-2 to TRBJ2-3, with 10 bases identical to TRBD2. The germline CDR1 and CDR2 sequences are LGHNA and YNFKEQ. Trimming removed 4 bases from V and 2 bases from J; junction bases left unmatched: 6. The CDR3 has 16 amino acids. CDR3 DNA: TGTGCCAGCAGCCCTGGACTAGCGGTCCTCACAGATACGCAGTATTTT. Protein product: CASSPGLAVLTDTQYF.

The chain uses TRBV27 and TRBJ2-7, with D perhaps matching TRBD2 (6 bases). Germline loops: CDR1 MNHEY, CDR2 SMNVEV (reference sequence). V was clipped by 6 bases and J by 3 bases, with 12 bases between them. This CDR3 is 13 amino acids long. This CDR3 reads CASRGGAGYEQYV. CDR3 sequence (DNA): TGTGCCAGCAGGGGCGGGGCGGGCTACGAGCAGTACGTC.

This chain joins TRBV5-1 and TRBJ1-1; 9 bases are shared with TRBD1. Trimming took 8 bases from V and 5 from J; bases not matched to a gene: 10. Germline V gives CDR1 SGHRS, CDR2 YFSETQ. The CDR3 is made up of 14 amino acids. The CDR3 region is CASERTGGGTEAFF. The CDR3 region has the DNA TGCGCCAGTGAGAGAACAGGGGGCGGTACTGAAGCTTTCTTT.

The genes are TRBV23-1 and TRBJ1-6; D is ambiguous. TRBV23-1 is an ORF for which the function is uncertain. Deletions cut 7 bases from V and 9 bases from J, with 16 bases between. The CDR3 length is 14 residues. This CDR3 is CASTEGGEGSPLHF. The CDR3 DNA sequence: TGCGCCAGCACCGAGGGTGGGGAAGGTTCACCCCTCCACTTT.

This chain joins TRBV7-2 and TRBJ2-1, with a tentative D call TRBD2 (5 bases). CDR3 size: 15 residues. Germline V gene lookup returns CDR1 SGHTA and CDR2 FQGNSA. V was shortened by 5 bases and J by 0 bases, with 11 bases between the two germline ends. CDR3 bases: TGTGCCAGCAGCGAGGGATACGGCTCCTACAATGAGCAGTTCTTC. Its translation: CASSEGYGSYNEQFF.

The chain joins TRBV6-5 to TRBJ1-2, with D perhaps TRBD1 (6 bases). Trimming pared 6 bases from V and 0 bases from J, leaving 14 bases between. The CDR3 totals 15 residues. Germline V CDR1 and CDR2: MNHEY, SVGAGI. The CDR3 loop is CASRPGGQANYGYTF. The CDR3 DNA reads as TGTGCCAGCAGGCCTGGGGGCCAAGCTAACTATGGCTACACCTTC.

This rearrangement joins TRBV15 to TRBJ2-3, with 7 bases lining up with TRBD2. The ends lost 0 bases at V and 6 bases at J; junction bases unmatched: 3. The CDR3 length is 14 residues. Germline loops: CDR1 LNHNV, CDR2 YYDKDF (reference sequence). CDR3 nucleotides: TGTGCCACCAGCAGAGATTGGGGAGGGGATACGCAGTATTTT. This codes for CATSRDWGGDTQYF.

The chain uses TRBV7-9 and TRBJ2-3; D call uncertain. The CDR3 is made up of 13 amino acids. From germline, CDR1 is SEHNR and CDR2 FQNEAQ (reference sequence). With 6 bases removed from V and 0 bases from J, the gap between germline ends came to 7 bases. CDR3 sequence: CASRTTSTDTQYF. The DNA of the CDR3 is TGTGCCAGCAGAACCACAAGCACAGATACGCAGTATTTT.

In its sample, this clone was seen once. J is TRBJ1-6 and V is TRBV4-1, with no clear D. Germline assignment: CDR1 MGHRA and CDR2 YSYEKL. V was cut by 0 bases and J by 0 bases, with 15 bases left in between. The CDR3 covers 19 residues. This CDR3 reads CASSQDGAEGFSYNSPLHF. The CDR3 coding sequence is TGCGCCAGCAGCCAAGATGGTGCTGAGGGCTTCTCCTATAATTCACCCCTCCACTTT.

This clone was seen only once. This chain links TRBV28 with TRBJ1-5; D perhaps matches TRBD1 (5 bases). The V and J ends lost 6 bases and 6 bases respectively, with 18 bases between them. Germline CDR1 is MDHEN and CDR2 is SYDVKM. This CDR3 is built from 15 residues. The CDR3 spells CASSLSGGSFQPQHF. For the CDR3, the DNA is TGTGCCAGCAGCCTATCGGGGGGGTCGTTTCAGCCCCAGCATTTT.

The rearrangement joins TRBV7-2 to TRBJ2-1, with no clear D. CDR1 SGHTA and CDR2 FQGNSA come from the germline V gene. This CDR3 region has 16 residues. Deletions cut 1 base from V and 0 bases from J, with 10 bases between. Here the CDR3 reads CASSLEFRSSYNEQFF. CDR3 nucleotide sequence: TGTGCCAGCAGCTTAGAATTTCGGAGCTCCTACAATGAGCAGTTCTTC.

The chain uses TRBV18 and TRBJ1-4; D may be TRBD1 (5 bases). Trimming took 0 bases from V and 6 from J, leaving 11 bases between them. The CDR3 sequence is 15 residues long. Germline CDR1 and CDR2: KGHSH and LQKENI. The CDR3 here is CASSPPAGRDEKLFF. The CDR3 region has the DNA TGTGCCAGCTCACCACCGGCGGGGCGAGATGAAAAACTGTTTTTT. The variable domain in full, completed from reference TRBV18 and TRBJ1-4, reads NAGVMQNPRHLVRRRGQEARLRCSPMKGHSHVYWYRQLPEEGLKFMVYLQKENIIDESGMPKERFSAEFPKEGPSILRIQQVVRGDSAAYFCASSPPAGRDEKLFFGSGTQLSVL.

Written as DNA, the CDR3 is TGTGCCAGCAGCCGTGTGGGACAGGGTGGATTAGATGAGCAGTTCTTC. Amino acids: CASSRVGQGGLDEQFF. This rearrangement joins TRBV2 to TRBJ2-1, with 9 bases matching TRBD1. Looked up from germline, CDR1 is SNHLY and CDR2 is FYNNEI. The CDR3 has 16 amino acids. The V and J ends lost 6 bases and 8 bases, in that order; junction bases with no gene match: 14.

The chain has TRBV5-4 and TRBJ2-5, with 9 bases lining up with TRBD1. Germline CDR1 SGHNT, CDR2 YYREEE (reference sequence). This CDR3 contains 14 residues. Trimming took 4 bases from V and 4 from J; bases not matched to a gene: 5. The CDR3 loop reads CASSQTGGVETQYF. In DNA form, the CDR3 reads TGTGCCAGCAGCCAGACAGGGGGAGTAGAGACCCAGTACTTC.

J is TRBJ2-7 and V is TRBV4-1, with 13 nucleotides matching TRBD2. The trim removed 3 bases at V and 2 bases at J, leaving 1 base unmatched. The CDR3 contains 15 residues. Germline assignment: CDR1 MGHRA and CDR2 YSYEKL. The CDR3 DNA reads as TGCGCCAGCAGCCAGGGGACTAGCGGGGCCTACGAGCAGTACTTC. Translating it yields CASSQGTSGAYEQYF.

The rearrangement links TRBV4-3 to TRBJ1-2; D gene unclear. This CDR3 comprises 16 residues. Germline V lookup: CDR1 LGHNA, CDR2 YSLEER. V lost 4 bases to trimming and J lost 8 bases, with 23 bases between them. The CDR3 loop is CASSPSRQYTTLGYTF. The CDR3 DNA reads as TGCGCCAGCAGCCCGTCCCGTCAATATACAACGCTGGGCTACACCTTC.

CDR3 coding DNA: TGTGCCAGCGGAGGACAGGCAAAAAATGAAAAACTGTTTTTT. It is translated as CASGGQAKNEKLFF. V and J are TRBV9 and TRBJ1-4; 7 nucleotides align to TRBD1. This CDR3 is 14 amino acids long. The germline CDR1 and CDR2 sequences are SGDLS and YYNGEE. J gave up 5 bases and V 7 bases, and 8 bases lay outside the gene matches.

The rearrangement uses TRBV5-4 and TRBJ2-3; 12 nucleotides align to TRBD2. CDR1 SGHNT and CDR2 YYREEE come from the germline V gene (reference sequence). The CDR3 sequence is 18 residues long. The trim removed 4 bases at V and 0 bases at J, leaving 9 bases unmatched. The CDR3 coding sequence is TGTGCCAGCAGCACCCCGACTAGCGGGGGAACTAGCACAGATACGCAGTATTTT. This gives the protein CASSTPTSGGTSTDTQYF. Full variable domain (outside the CDR3, taken from reference TRBV5-4 and TRBJ2-3): ETGVTQSPTHLIKTRGQQVTLRCSSQSGHNTVSWYQQALGQGPQFIFQYYREEENGRGNFPPRFSGLQFPNYSSELNVNALELDDSALYLCASSTPTSGGTSTDTQYFGPGTRLTVL.

The chain joins TRBV4-1 to TRBJ2-2, with 8 bases that match TRBD1. With V trimmed by 5 bases and J by 4 bases, 3 bases remained unmatched. The CDR3 has 14 amino acids. Germline V gives CDR1 MGHRA, CDR2 YSYEKL. For the CDR3, the DNA is TGCGCCAGCAGCATGGGACAGGTCACCGGGGAGCTGTTTTTT. As protein: CASSMGQVTGELFF.

This chain joins TRBV6-1 and TRBJ2-5; no clear D. Germline CDR1 is MNHNS and CDR2 is SASEGT. V gave up 2 bases and J gave up 2 bases, with 6 bases separating them. The CDR3 has 13 amino acids. The CDR3 here is CASSESLQETQYF. CDR3 coding DNA: TGTGCCAGCAGTGAAAGCCTACAAGAGACCCAGTACTTC.

The V gene is TRBV18, the J gene TRBJ2-1; 12 bases align to TRBD2. The CDR3 consists of 16 residues. Germline trimming cut 5 bases from V and 2 bases from J; bases unmatched to any gene: 4. Germline V gives CDR1 KGHSH, CDR2 LQKENI. This CDR3 reads CASSSRTSGTYNEQFF. In DNA, the CDR3 is TGTGCCAGCTCATCGCGGACTAGCGGGACCTACAATGAGCAGTTCTTC.

J is TRBJ1-2 and V is TRBV5-6; D possibly corresponds to TRBD1 (6 bases). The CDR3 contains 15 residues. Trimming removed 1 base from V and 2 bases from J, with 12 bases in between. Looked up from germline, CDR1 is SGHDT and CDR2 is YYEEEE. The CDR3 sequence is CASSLWAGVNYGYTF. The CDR3 coding sequence is TGTGCCAGCAGCTTGTGGGCAGGGGTAAACTATGGCTACACCTTC. Looking up the rest from reference TRBV5-6 and TRBJ1-2 gives the full variable domain: DAGVTQSPTHLIKTRGQQVTLRCSPKSGHDTVSWYQQALGQGPQFIFQYYEEEERQRGNFPDRFSGHQFPNYSSELNVNALLLGDSALYLCASSLWAGVNYGYTFGSGTRLTVV.

The chain uses TRBV7-8 and TRBJ1-5, with D unresolved. Per the germline V gene, CDR1 is SGHVS and CDR2 is FQNEAQ. Deletions cut 2 bases from V and 1 base from J, with 3 bases between. The CDR3 consists of 13 residues. CDR3 coding DNA: TGTGCCAGCAGCTTATCAAGCAATCAGCCCCAGCATTTT. Protein product: CASSLSSNQPQHF. Combining the CDR3 with reference TRBV7-8 and TRBJ1-5 gives the whole variable domain GAGVSQSPRYKVAKRGQDVALRCDPISGHVSLFWYQQALGQGPEFLTYFQNEAQLDKSGLPSDRFFAERPEGSVSTLKIQRTQQEDSAVYLCASSLSSNQPQHFGDGTRLSIL.

This chain links TRBV6-2 or TRBV6-3 with TRBJ2-5; D gene ambiguous. Trimming pared 2 bases from V and 4 bases from J, leaving 11 bases between. The germline gives CDR1 MNHEY, CDR2 SVGEGT. The CDR3 runs 14 residues. CDR3 residues: CASSYTRVGETQYF. The CDR3 coding sequence is TGTGCCAGCAGTTACACCCGGGTTGGAGAGACCCAGTACTTC.

In this sample, this clone turned up once. CDR3 in amino acids: CASSAYGEGTDTQYF. In DNA form, the CDR3 reads TGTGCCAGCAGCGCATACGGGGAGGGCACAGATACGCAGTATTTT. The chain employs TRBV9 and TRBJ2-3, with D maybe TRBD2 (6 bases). Trimming took 3 bases from V and 1 from J, leaving 12 bases between them. CDR1 and CDR2 from the germline V gene are SGDLS and YYNGEE. The CDR3 covers 15 residues.